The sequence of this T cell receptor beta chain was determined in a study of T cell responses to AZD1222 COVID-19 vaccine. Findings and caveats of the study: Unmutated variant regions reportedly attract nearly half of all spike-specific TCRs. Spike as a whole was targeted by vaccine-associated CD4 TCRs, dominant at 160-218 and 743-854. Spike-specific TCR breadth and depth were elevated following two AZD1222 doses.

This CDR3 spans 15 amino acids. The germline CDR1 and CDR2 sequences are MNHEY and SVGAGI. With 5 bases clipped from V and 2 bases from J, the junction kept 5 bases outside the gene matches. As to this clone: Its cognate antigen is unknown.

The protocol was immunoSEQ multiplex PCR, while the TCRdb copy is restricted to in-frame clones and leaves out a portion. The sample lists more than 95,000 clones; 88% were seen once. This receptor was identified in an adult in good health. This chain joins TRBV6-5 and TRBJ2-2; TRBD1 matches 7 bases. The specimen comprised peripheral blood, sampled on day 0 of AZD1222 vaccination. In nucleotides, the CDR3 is TGTGCCAGCAGTAGACAGGGAATCAACACCGGGGAGCTGTTTTTT. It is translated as CASSRQGINTGELFF.